Sequencing of this TCR beta chain was carried out in a study of shared clonotypes between healthy human individuals (dated by TCRdb to 2020 to 2022). In the study overall: A few men and a couple of women, aged 18 to 49 years, made up the cohort. To estimate repertoire size and how much clonotype sharing occurs between individuals, the study deeply sequenced the blood TCR repertoires of 5 or 6 healthy adults. Different laboratories and diverse techniques were used to prepare libraries and sequence TCR repertoires, to increase sequencing depth and limit assay-specific biases. Each donor's leukapheresis produced roughly between roughly 0.85 and 10 billion PBMCs. Here is what the overall study found, with its caveats: Only blood was sampled, and tissue TCR repertoires likely differ from those in blood. Because the study included a small number of donors, the genetic and exposure-history diversity represented was limited. Pairwise subsampling led to the expectation that sequencing depth would affect the degree of clonotype sharing among donors.

V lost 7 bases and J lost 1 base, and the count of bases not matched to a germline gene is 16. The CDR3 runs 19 residues from the cysteine to the phenylalanine. Only CDR3 DNA remains: 57 bases, in frame from the first base. CDR1 and CDR2 (WSHSY, SAAADI) derive from the germline V gene. The donors were healthy, HIV-negative adults who had no recently reported acute infections or vaccinations. Every donor was a Caucasian adult living in Nashville, Tennessee, USA. For unsorted samples, roughly 86 million PBMCs were counted and genomic DNA was extracted with the QIAamp DNA Blood Mini kit. After blood collection by leukapheresis, PBMCs were isolated using Ficoll-Histopaque density gradient centrifugation and then cryopreserved in the vapor phase of liquid nitrogen. About this clone: What antigen it recognizes has not been identified. Base qualities are not provided; no much larger clone lies one nucleotide away.

Using the deep immunoSEQ assay, TCR CDR3 regions were amplified from genomic DNA by multiplex PCR. For each cell subset, the extracted genomic DNA was distributed evenly across all wells of several immunoSEQ 96-well plates, and each plate served as one replicate. For unsorted PBMC, each replicate PCR was loaded with about 270 ng genomic DNA, equivalent to 30,000 or so T cell genomes. Unsorted PBMC genomic DNA was sequenced across ten immunoSEQ deep assay plates. Purified libraries were measured with a Qubit 3.0 fluorometer, size-checked on a Bioanalyzer 2100, and measured again with the KAPA Library Quantification kit. Every immunoSEQ 96-well plate was sequenced on a dedicated single-read 150-cycle Illumina NextSeq 550 flow cell. The study's processing was this. Because the immunoSEQ output held only junctional sequences and lacked quality scores, the filtering could not match the filtering applied to full-length reads. To assign V/J genes and CDR3, sequences were annotated against IMGT germline references using PyIR, a Python wrapper for IgBLAST v1.9. Reads were removed for weak V/J assignments (E-value above 1e-6), missing CDR3, stop codons, out-of-frame junctions, or ambiguous translated residues. V3J clonotypes were defined as sequences sharing the same inferred V gene, J gene, and CDR3 amino acid sequence. Percentage overlap between repertoires was computed as shared unique clonotypes divided by the size of the smaller repertoire. RTK rarefaction, the Chao1 estimator, and Recon v2.1 estimates of unobserved clonotypes were used to assess repertoire richness. Sourced from immuneACCESS, this table was stored by TCRdb with only in-frame sequences that have V and J called. A share of the clones is absent; for the studies checked, an unresolved V gene accounts for under half, and the remainder has no known explanation. V and J calls and clone size come straight from that table; D and trimming were deduced from the DNA. This sample holds roughly 490,000 clones; roughly 85% were observed only once. The ten most abundant clones make up about an eighth of the sample.

The sequenced sample consisted of PBMCs. The sequence came from a woman aged 40 to 50 in good health. Some clones in this sample may be carry-over from other donors' samples. Recombination joined TRBV10-2 with TRBJ2-1; TRBD2 aligns with 10 central bases. The CDR3 has the sequence CASISGVAGGSWSYNEQFF. At the DNA level, the sequence is TGCGCCAGCATCTCCGGGGTAGCGGGAGGTAGTTGGTCCTACAATGAGCAGTTCTTC.